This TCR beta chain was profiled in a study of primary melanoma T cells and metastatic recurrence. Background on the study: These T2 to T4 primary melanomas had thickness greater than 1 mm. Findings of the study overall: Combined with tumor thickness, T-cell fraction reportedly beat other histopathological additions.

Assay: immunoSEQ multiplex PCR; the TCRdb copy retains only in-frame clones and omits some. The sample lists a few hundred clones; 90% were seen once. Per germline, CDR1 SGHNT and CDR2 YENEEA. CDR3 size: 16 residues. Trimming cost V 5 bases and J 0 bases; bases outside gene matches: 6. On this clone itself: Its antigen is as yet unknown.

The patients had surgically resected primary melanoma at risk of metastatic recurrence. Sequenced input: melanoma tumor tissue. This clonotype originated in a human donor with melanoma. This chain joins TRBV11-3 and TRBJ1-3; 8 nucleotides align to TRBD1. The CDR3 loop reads CASSPGTGSSGNTIYF. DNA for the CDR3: TGTGCCAGCAGCCCGGGGACAGGCTCCTCTGGAAACACCATATATTTT.